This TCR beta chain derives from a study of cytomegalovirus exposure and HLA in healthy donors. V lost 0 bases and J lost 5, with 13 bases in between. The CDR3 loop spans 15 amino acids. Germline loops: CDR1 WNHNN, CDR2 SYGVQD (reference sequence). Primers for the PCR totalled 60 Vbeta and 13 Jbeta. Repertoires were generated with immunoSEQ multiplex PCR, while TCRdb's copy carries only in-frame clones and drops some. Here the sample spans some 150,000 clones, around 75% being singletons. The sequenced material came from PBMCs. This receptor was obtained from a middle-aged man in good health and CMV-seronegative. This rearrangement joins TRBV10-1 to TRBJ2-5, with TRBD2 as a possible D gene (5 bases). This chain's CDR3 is CASSESRGPGETQYF. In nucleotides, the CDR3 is TGCGCCAGCAGTGAGTCGCGAGGGCCCGGGGAGACCCAGTACTTC.